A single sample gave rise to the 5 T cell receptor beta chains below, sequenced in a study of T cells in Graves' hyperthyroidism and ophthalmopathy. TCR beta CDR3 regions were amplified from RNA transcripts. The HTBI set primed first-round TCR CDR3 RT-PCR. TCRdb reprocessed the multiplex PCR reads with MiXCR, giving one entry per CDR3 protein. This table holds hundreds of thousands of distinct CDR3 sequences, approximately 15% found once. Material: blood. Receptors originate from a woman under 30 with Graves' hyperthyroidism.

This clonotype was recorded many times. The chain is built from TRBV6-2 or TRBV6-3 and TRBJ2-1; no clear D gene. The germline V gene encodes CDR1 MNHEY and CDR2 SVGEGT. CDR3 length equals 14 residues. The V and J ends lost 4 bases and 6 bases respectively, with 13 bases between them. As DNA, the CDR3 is TGTGCCAGCAGTTCGGGTGGCCAGTTCAATGAGCAGTTCTTC. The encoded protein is CASSSGGQFNEQFF.

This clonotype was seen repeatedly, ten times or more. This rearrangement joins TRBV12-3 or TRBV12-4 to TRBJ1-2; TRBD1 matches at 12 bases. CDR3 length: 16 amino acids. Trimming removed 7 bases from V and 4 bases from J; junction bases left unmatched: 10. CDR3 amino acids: CASTPSGGQGAYGYTF. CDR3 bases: TGTGCCAGCACCCCTTCGGGGGGACAGGGGGCCTATGGCTACACCTTC.

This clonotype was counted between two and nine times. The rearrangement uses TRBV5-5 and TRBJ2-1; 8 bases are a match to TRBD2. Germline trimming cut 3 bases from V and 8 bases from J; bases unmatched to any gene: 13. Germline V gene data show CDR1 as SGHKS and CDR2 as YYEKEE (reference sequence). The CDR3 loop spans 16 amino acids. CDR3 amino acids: CASSWRGGLARHEQFF. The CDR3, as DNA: TGTGCCAGCAGCTGGAGAGGCGGACTAGCCAGACATGAGCAGTTCTTC.

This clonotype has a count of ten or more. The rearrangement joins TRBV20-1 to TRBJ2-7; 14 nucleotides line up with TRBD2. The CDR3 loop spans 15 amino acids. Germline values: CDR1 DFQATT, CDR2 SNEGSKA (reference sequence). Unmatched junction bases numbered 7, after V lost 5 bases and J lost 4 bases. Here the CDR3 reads CSAPRLAGGPYEQYF. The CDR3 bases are TGCAGTGCTCCCCGACTAGCGGGAGGGCCTTACGAGCAGTACTTC.

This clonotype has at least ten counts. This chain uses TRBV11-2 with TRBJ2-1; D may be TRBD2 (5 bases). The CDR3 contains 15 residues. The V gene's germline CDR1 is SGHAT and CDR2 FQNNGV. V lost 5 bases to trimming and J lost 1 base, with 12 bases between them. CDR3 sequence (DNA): TGTGCCAGCAGCATAGGGTCGGGGTCCTACAATGAGCAGTTCTTC. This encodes CASSIGSGSYNEQFF.